These 15 T cell receptor beta chains originate from one sample sequenced in a study of early T cells in non-severe SARS-CoV-2 infection. TCRdb independently ran MiXCR on the 5' RACE reads; one entry per CDR3 protein. This table holds approximately 69,000 distinct CDR3 sequences, 11% found once. The sample consisted of whole blood, taken at baseline. These receptors were taken from an adult who was a healthcare worker with PCR-confirmed SARS-CoV-2 infection or an uninfected control (not recorded which).

The chain is built from TRBV3-1 and TRBJ2-7; D uncertain. This CDR3 comprises 14 residues. The V end was cut by 1 base, the J end by 9 bases, with 16 bases between. In germline, CDR1 is LGHDT, CDR2 YNNKEL (reference sequence). CDR3 in DNA: TGTGCCAGCAGCCAAGCTCGGACGACACCAGGGCAGTACTTC. Amino acids: CASSQARTTPGQYF.

The chain recombines TRBV7-8 with TRBJ2-7, with D perhaps given as TRBD1 or TRBD2 (5 bases each). Germline CDR1 reads SGHVS; CDR2 reads FQNEAQ. V was cut by 2 bases and J by 6 bases, with 17 bases left in between. The CDR3 is made up of 15 amino acids. CDR3 sequence: CASSLYGTPLGEQYF. DNA of the CDR3: TGTGCCAGCAGCTTATACGGGACCCCGTTAGGCGAGCAGTACTTC.

This clonotype was picked up many times. The chain links TRBV20-1 to TRBJ2-1; D is possibly TRBD1 or TRBD2 (5 bases each). The germline V gene encodes CDR1 DFQATT and CDR2 SNEGSKA (reference sequence). The CDR3 runs 16 residues. V was clipped by 0 bases and J by 0 bases, with 12 bases between them. As DNA, the CDR3 is TGCAGTGCTAGAGATGTTGGGGGAAGCTCCTACAATGAGCAGTTCTTC. Protein sequence: CSARDVGGSSYNEQFF.

The V gene is TRBV12-3 or TRBV12-4, the J gene TRBJ2-2, with D perhaps TRBD2 (5 bases). The CDR3 runs to 15 residues. Trimming pared 6 bases from V and 5 bases from J, leaving 16 bases between. In DNA form, the CDR3 reads TGTGCCAGCAGCCCCGGGCCGGGGAAAACCGGGGAGCTGTTTTTT. This sequence encodes CASSPGPGKTGELFF.

The chain links TRBV6-1 to TRBJ2-7; D possibly uses TRBD1 or TRBD2 (5 bases each). The germline V gene encodes CDR1 MNHNS and CDR2 SASEGT. The CDR3 is 14 amino acids. The V and J ends lost 6 bases and 0 bases respectively, with 12 bases between them. CDR3 in amino acids: CASRAGTNSYEQYF. In DNA, the CDR3 is TGTGCCAGCAGGGCCGGGACCAACTCCTACGAGCAGTACTTC.

J is TRBJ2-1 and V is TRBV19, with D unclear. Trimming took off 3 bases at V and 6 bases at J, with 9 bases between the two ends. The CDR3 is made up of 13 amino acids. Germline CDR1 reads LNHDA; CDR2 reads SQIVND (reference sequence). The CDR3: CASSITWVNEQFF. In DNA, the CDR3 is TGTGCCAGTAGTATCACGTGGGTCAATGAGCAGTTCTTC. The full variable domain, rest sourced from reference TRBV19 and TRBJ2-1, is DGGITQSPKYLFRKEGQNVTLSCEQNLNHDAMYWYRQDPGQGLRLIYYSQIVNDFQKGDIAEGYSVSREKKESFPLTVTSAQKNPTAFYLCASSITWVNEQFFGPGTRLTVL.

In this sample, this clonotype turned up a few times. The rearrangement joins TRBV3-1 to TRBJ1-3; D ambiguous. The CDR3 has 14 amino acids. Per germline, CDR1 LGHDT and CDR2 YNNKEL (reference sequence). V gave up 3 bases and J gave up 0 bases, with 6 bases separating them. The CDR3 protein is CASSHAVSGNTIYF. The CDR3 nucleotides read TGTGCCAGCAGCCACGCAGTCTCTGGAAACACCATATATTTT.

The sample holds a few counts of this clonotype. V gene TRBV5-4 combines with J gene TRBJ1-2; possibly TRBD1 for D (5 bases). This CDR3 contains 13 residues. Trimming removed 3 bases at V and 4 bases at J, with 10 bases between. Germline V gene lookup returns CDR1 SGHNT and CDR2 YYREEE (reference sequence). CDR3 sequence reads: CASSSGGGYGYTF. The CDR3 nucleotides are TGTGCCAGCAGCTCCGGGGGAGGCTATGGCTACACCTTC.

The rearrangement uses TRBV6-2 or TRBV6-3 and TRBJ1-1; D not resolved. Germline CDR1 is MNHEY and CDR2 is SVGEGT. V shed 4 bases and J shed 1 base, with 10 bases lying between them. The CDR3 is 14 residues long. The CDR3 DNA sequence: TGTGCCAGCAGTTTTTCACGCCAGAACACTGAAGCTTTCTTT. This codes for CASSFSRQNTEAFF.

The table lists this clonotype with a few counts. The chain links TRBV11-2 to TRBJ1-1; D is unresolved. The length of the CDR3 is 15 residues. V lost 5 bases and J 5 bases, leaving 18 bases between the germline ends. Germline CDR1 reads SGHAT; CDR2 reads FQNNGV. CDR3 nucleotides: TGTGCCAGCAGCCCTGGTTCTCGGGCGAGGACTGAAGCTTTCTTT. Translated, it gives CASSPGSRARTEAFF.

This clonotype was seen a few times. This chain uses TRBV11-2 with TRBJ2-7; the D gene is possibly TRBD2 (5 bases). CDR1 and CDR2 (germline): SGHAT, FQNNGV. V was pared by 5 bases and J by 3 bases, with 8 bases between. The CDR3 has 12 residues. DNA of the CDR3: TGTGCCAGCAGCAAAGACTACTACGAGCAGTACTTC. It is translated as CASSKDYYEQYF.

This chain joins TRBV28 and TRBJ1-1; 8 bases fit TRBD1. Germline V gene data show CDR1 as MDHEN and CDR2 as SYDVKM. The CDR3 is 13 amino acids. J gave up 5 bases and V 6 bases, and 5 bases lay outside the gene matches. The CDR3 sequence: CASSTGGGTEAFF. The CDR3 coding sequence is TGTGCCAGCAGCACAGGGGGAGGGACTGAAGCTTTCTTT.

This clonotype was observed a few times. The chain links TRBV28 to TRBJ2-2, with D possibly matching TRBD2 (5 bases). Trimming cost V 8 bases and J 7 bases, with 8 bases left between them. The CDR3 covers 11 residues. From germline, CDR1 is MDHEN and CDR2 SYDVKM. The CDR3 reads CASQRVGELFF. The CDR3 nucleotides read TGTGCCAGCCAGAGGGTCGGGGAGCTGTTTTTT.

This clonotype was counted many times. This chain links TRBV6-2 or TRBV6-3 with TRBJ2-3; 7 bases are a match to TRBD2. With 5 bases clipped from V and 3 bases from J, the junction kept 11 bases outside the gene matches. Germline-derived CDR1 and CDR2 are MNHEY and SVGEGT. There are 16 residues in the CDR3. CDR3 sequence: CASSPLGEGLTDTQYF. CDR3 coding DNA: TGTGCCAGCAGTCCCCTGGGGGAGGGGCTAACAGATACGCAGTATTTT.

This rearrangement joins TRBV4-1 to TRBJ2-3; D is unclear. Germline loops: CDR1 MGHRA, CDR2 YSYEKL. The germline V and J ends were trimmed by 1 base and 4 bases, with 12 bases remaining between them. The length of the CDR3 is 15 residues. In DNA, the CDR3 is TGCGCCAGCAGCCAAGGTCCGAGCAAGCCAGATACGCAGTATTTT. This gives the protein CASSQGPSKPDTQYF.